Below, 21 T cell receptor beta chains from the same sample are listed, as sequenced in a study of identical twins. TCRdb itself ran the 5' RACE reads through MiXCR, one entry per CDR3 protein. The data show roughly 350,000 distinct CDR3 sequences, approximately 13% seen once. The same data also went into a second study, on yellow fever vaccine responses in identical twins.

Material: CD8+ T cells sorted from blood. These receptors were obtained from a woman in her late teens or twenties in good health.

CDR3 in DNA: TGTGCCAGCAGCTTGGCTTTAGGACTAGCGATTTACGAGCAGTACTTC. It translates to CASSLALGLAIYEQYF. The chain has TRBV5-6 and TRBJ2-7, with 9 bases fitting TRBD2. CDR1 is SGHDT and CDR2 is YYEEEE in the germline V gene. CDR3 length: 16 amino acids. The junction had 8 bases not matched to a gene; V was cut back by 0 bases and J by 4 bases.

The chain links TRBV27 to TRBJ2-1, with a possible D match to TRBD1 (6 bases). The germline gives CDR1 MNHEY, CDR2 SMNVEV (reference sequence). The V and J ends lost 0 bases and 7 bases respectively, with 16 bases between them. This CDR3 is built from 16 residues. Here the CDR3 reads CASSLSGGPRLNEQFF. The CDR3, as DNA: TGTGCCAGCAGTTTATCTGGGGGCCCCAGGCTTAATGAGCAGTTCTTC.

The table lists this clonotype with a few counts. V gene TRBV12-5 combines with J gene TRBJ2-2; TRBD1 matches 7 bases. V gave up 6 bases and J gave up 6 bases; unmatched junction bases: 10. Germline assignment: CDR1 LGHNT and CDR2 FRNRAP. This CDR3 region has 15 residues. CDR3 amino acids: CASGPRDSSPGELFF. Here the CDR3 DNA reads TGTGCTAGTGGCCCCCGGGACAGTTCCCCCGGGGAGCTGTTTTTT.

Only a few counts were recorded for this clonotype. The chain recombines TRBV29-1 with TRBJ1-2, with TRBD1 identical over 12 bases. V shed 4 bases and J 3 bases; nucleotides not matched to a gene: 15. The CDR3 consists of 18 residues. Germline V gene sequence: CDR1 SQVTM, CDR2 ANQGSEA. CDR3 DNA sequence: TGCAGCGTTGGAAGGCCGGGACAGGGGGCAGTGGGGGACTATGGCTACACCTTC. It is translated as CSVGRPGQGAVGDYGYTF. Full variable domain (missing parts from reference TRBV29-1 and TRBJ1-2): SAVISQKPSRDICQRGTSLTIQCQVDSQVTMMFWYRQQPGQSLTLIATANQGSEATYESGFVIDKFPISRPNLTFSTLTVSNMSPEDSSIYLCSVGRPGQGAVGDYGYTFGSGTRLTVV.

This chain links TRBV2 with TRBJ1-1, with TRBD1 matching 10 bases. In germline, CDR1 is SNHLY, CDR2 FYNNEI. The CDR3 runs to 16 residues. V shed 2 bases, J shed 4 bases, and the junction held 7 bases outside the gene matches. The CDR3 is CASSELLTGGFTEAFF. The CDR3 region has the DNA TGTGCCAGCAGTGAACTTTTGACAGGGGGCTTCACTGAAGCTTTCTTT. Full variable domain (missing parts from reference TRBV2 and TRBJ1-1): EPEVTQTPSHQVTQMGQEVILRCVPISNHLYFYWYRQILGQKVEFLVSFYNNEISEKSEIFDDQFSVERPDGSNFTLKIRSTKLEDSAMYFCASSELLTGGFTEAFFGQGTRLTVV.

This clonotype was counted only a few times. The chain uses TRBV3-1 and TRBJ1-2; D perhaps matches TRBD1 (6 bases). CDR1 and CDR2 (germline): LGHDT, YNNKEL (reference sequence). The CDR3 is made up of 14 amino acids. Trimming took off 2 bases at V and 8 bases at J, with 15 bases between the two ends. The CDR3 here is CASSQLPDGGGYTF. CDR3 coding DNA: TGTGCCAGCAGCCAACTTCCCGACGGGGGCGGCTACACCTTC.

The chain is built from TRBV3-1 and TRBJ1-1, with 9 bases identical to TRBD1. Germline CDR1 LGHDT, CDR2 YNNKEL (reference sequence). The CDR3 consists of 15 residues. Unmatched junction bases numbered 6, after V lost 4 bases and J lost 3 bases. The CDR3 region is CASSLATGGYTEAFF. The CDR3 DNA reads TGTGCCAGCAGCCTGGCGACAGGGGGGTACACTGAAGCTTTCTTT. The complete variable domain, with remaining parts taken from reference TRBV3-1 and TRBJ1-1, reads DTAVSQTPKYLVTQMGNDKSIKCEQNLGHDTMYWYKQDSKKFLKIMFSYNNKELIINETVPNRFSPKSPDKAHLNLHINSLELGDSAVYFCASSLATGGYTEAFFGQGTRLTVV.

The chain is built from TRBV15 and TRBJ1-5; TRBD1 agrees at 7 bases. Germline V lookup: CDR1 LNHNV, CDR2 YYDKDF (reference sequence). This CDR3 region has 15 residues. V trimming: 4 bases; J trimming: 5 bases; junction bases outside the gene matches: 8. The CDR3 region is CATSTIDREDQPQHF. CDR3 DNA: TGTGCCACCAGCACAATCGACAGGGAGGATCAGCCCCAGCATTTT.

The chain's CDR3 is CASTDRGYNEQFF. In DNA, the CDR3 is TGTGCCAGCACCGACAGGGGTTACAATGAGCAGTTCTTC. The chain combines TRBV7-6 with TRBJ2-1, with TRBD1 identical over 8 bases. The CDR3 has 13 amino acids. Germline lookup yields CDR1 SGHVS and CDR2 FNYEAQ. V was pared by 7 bases and J by 4 bases, with 3 bases of the junction left unmatched.

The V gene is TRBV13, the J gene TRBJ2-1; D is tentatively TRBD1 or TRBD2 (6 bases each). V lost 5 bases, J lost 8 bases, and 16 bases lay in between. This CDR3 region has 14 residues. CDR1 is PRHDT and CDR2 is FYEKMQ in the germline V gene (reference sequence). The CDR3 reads CASSVARRGDEQFF. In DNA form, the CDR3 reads TGTGCCAGCAGCGTAGCACGAAGGGGGGATGAGCAGTTCTTC.

The CDR3 sequence is CASSLGGTTTYEQYF. The CDR3 DNA sequence: TGCGCCAGCAGCTTGGGTGGCACAACCACATACGAGCAGTACTTC. This rearrangement joins TRBV5-1 to TRBJ2-7; D is uncertain. The CDR3 sequence is 15 residues long. The V gene lost 0 bases and the J gene lost 4 bases, with 14 bases spanning the gap. Germline CDR1 SGHRS, CDR2 YFSETQ.

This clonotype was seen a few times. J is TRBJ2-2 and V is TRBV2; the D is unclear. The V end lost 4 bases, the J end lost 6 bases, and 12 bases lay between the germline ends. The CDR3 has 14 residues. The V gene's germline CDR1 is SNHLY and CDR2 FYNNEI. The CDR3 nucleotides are TGTGCCAGCAGTGGGCTAGTTTCATCCGGGGAGCTGTTTTTT. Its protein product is CASSGLVSSGELFF.

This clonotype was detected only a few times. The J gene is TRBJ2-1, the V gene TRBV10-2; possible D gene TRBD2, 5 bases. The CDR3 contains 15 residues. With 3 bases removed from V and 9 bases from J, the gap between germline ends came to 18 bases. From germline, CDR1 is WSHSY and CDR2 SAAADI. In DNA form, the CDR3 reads TGCGCCAGCAGTGATTGGCCCAGAGGGATCGGTGAGCAGTTCTTC. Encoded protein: CASSDWPRGIGEQFF.

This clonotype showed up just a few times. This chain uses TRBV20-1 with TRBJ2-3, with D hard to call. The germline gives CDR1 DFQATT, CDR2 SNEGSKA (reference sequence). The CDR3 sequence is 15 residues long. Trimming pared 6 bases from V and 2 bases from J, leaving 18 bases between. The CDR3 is CSAKALKQVTDTQYF. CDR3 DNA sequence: TGCAGTGCCAAAGCCCTCAAGCAGGTCACAGATACGCAGTATTTT.

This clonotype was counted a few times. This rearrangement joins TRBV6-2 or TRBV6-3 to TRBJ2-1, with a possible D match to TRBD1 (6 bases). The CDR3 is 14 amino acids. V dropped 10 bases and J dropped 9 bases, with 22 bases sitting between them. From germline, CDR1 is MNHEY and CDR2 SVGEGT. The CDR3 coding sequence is TGTGCCACCCTCAGGGACATTATAATTTGTGAGCAGTTCTTC. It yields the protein CATLRDIIICEQFF.

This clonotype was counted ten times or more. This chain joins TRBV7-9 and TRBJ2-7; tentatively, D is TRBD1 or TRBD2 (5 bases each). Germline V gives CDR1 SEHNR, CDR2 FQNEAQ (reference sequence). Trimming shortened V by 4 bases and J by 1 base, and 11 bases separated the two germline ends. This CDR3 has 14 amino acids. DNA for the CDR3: TGTGCCAGCAGCTCCCGGGACCTATCCTACGAGCAGTACTTC. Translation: CASSSRDLSYEQYF.

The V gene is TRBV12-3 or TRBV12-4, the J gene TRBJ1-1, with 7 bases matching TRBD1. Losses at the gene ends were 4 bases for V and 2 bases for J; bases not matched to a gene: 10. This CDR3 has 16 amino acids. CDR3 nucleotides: TGTGCCAGCAGTTCCCACCCGGGACAGATAAACACTGAAGCTTTCTTT. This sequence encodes CASSSHPGQINTEAFF.

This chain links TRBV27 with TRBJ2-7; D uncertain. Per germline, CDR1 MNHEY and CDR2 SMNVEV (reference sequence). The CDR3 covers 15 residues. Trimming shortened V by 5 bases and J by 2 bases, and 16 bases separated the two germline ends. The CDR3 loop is CASSRRGHHTYEQYF. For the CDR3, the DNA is TGTGCCAGCAGTCGCCGTGGGCACCATACCTACGAGCAGTACTTC.

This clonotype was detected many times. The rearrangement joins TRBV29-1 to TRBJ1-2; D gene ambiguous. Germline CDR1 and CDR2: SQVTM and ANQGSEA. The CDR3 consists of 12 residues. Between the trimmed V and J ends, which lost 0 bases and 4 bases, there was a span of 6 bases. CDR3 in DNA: TGCAGCGTTGAAGATGGGATCTATGGCTACACCTTC. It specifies CSVEDGIYGYTF.

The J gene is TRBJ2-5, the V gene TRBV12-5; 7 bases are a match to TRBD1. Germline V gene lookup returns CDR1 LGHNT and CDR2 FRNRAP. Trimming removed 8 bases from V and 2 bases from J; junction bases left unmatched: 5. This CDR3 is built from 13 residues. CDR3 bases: TGTGCTAGTCTGCCGGGACAGCAAGAGACCCAGTACTTC. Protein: CASLPGQQETQYF. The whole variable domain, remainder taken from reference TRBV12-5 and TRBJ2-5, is DARVTQTPRHKVTEMGQEVTMRCQPILGHNTVFWYRQTMMQGLELLAYFRNRAPLDDSGMPKDRFSAEMPDATLATLKIQPSEPRDSAVYFCASLPGQQETQYFGPGTRLLVL.

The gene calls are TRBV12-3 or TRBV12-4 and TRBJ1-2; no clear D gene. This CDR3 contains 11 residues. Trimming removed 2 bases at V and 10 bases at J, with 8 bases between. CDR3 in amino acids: CASSLYGVYTF. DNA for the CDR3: TGTGCCAGCAGTTTATATGGAGTCTACACCTTC.